The 17 T cell receptor beta chains presented below share a single source sample, sequenced in a study of T cells in Graves' hyperthyroidism and ophthalmopathy. Template material for amplifying TCR beta CDR3 regions consisted of RNA transcripts. Primed by the HTBI set, a first-round RT-PCR was run on the TCR CDR3. One entry per CDR3 protein results from TCRdb running MiXCR on the multiplex PCR reads. The table shows hundreds of thousands of distinct CDR3 sequences, with 13% occurring only once. The specimen sequenced was blood. Source of these receptors: a woman younger than 35 with Graves' hyperthyroidism.

At least ten counts were recorded for this clonotype. The chain combines TRBV5-1 with TRBJ1-2; 7 bases agree with TRBD1. Germline V gene sequence: CDR1 SGHRS, CDR2 YFSETQ. This CDR3 region has 14 residues. The junction had 3 bases not matched to a gene; V was cut back by 4 bases and J by 0 bases. CDR3 sequence reads: CASSIGQANYGYTF. Here the CDR3 DNA reads TGCGCCAGCAGCATCGGACAGGCTAACTATGGCTACACCTTC.

The gene calls are TRBV28 and TRBJ2-1; 16 nucleotides line up with TRBD2. Per the germline V gene, CDR1 is MDHEN and CDR2 is SYDVKM. V was pared by 6 bases and J by 10 bases, with 12 bases of the junction left unmatched. This CDR3 region has 17 residues. The CDR3 region has the DNA TGTGCCAGCAGCGTGTATGCGGGACTAGCGGGAGGGGCGGAGCAGTTCTTC. The encoded protein is CASSVYAGLAGGAEQFF.

This clonotype appeared many times. The V gene is TRBV4-3, the J gene TRBJ2-1; 7 nucleotides line up with TRBD2. V trimming: 0 bases; J trimming: 12 bases; junction bases outside the gene matches: 17. Germline CDR1 reads LGHNA; CDR2 reads YSLEER. The CDR3 consists of 17 residues. CDR3 DNA sequence: TGCGCCAGCAGCCAAGAGGAAAGGACTAGTCCCCCTCATCGGCAGTTCTTC. Encoded protein: CASSQEERTSPPHRQFF.

This clonotype was counted ten times or more. The chain employs TRBV10-3 and TRBJ1-6; D might be TRBD1 (5 bases). Germline assignment: CDR1 ENHRY and CDR2 SYGVKD. The CDR3 extends over 16 amino acids. V lost 5 bases and J lost 2, with 13 bases in between. The CDR3 DNA follows: TGTGCCATCAGTAAGACAGTCGTCACCTATAATTCACCCCTCCACTTT. Its protein product is CAISKTVVTYNSPLHF.

This clonotype has a count of ten or more. The chain joins TRBV3-1 to TRBJ1-2, with TRBD1 identical over 9 bases. This CDR3 spans 13 amino acids. J lost 8 bases, V lost 5 bases, and 6 bases had no gene match. Germline V CDR1 and CDR2: LGHDT, YNNKEL (reference sequence). The CDR3 is CASSLTGGEGYTF. CDR3 coding DNA: TGTGCCAGCAGCTTGACAGGGGGGGAAGGCTACACCTTC.

This clonotype was recorded at least ten times. The chain has TRBV3-1 and TRBJ2-7; no firm D call. Looked up from germline, CDR1 is LGHDT and CDR2 is YNNKEL (reference sequence). CDR3 length equals 14 residues. Between the trimmed V and J ends, which lost 1 base and 4 bases, there was a span of 11 bases. The CDR3 region has the DNA TGTGCCAGCAGCCAAGTGGGTTTACCATACGAGCAGTACTTC. This encodes CASSQVGLPYEQYF.

The CDR3 DNA follows: TGTGCCAGCAGTTCGACAGGACCTGAGAACACTGAAGCTTTCTTT. This translates into CASSSTGPENTEAFF. J is TRBJ1-1 and V is TRBV6-1; D is possibly TRBD1 (6 bases). The CDR3 is 15 residues long. V gave up 5 bases and J gave up 1 base, with 14 bases separating them. From germline, CDR1 is MNHNS and CDR2 SASEGT.

This clonotype was seen many times. V usage is TRBV30 and J usage is TRBJ2-3; no clear D. Germline V gene sequence: CDR1 GTSNPN, CDR2 SVGIG (reference sequence). This CDR3 contains 11 residues. V gave up 2 bases and J gave up 4 bases, with 4 bases separating them. CDR3 coding DNA: TGTGCCTGGAGTTTCCCAGATACGCAGTATTTT. This translates into CAWSFPDTQYF.

In this sample, this clonotype turned up many times. CDR3 in DNA: TGTGCCAGCAGCCCTCAGCCAGGAGCCTACGAGCAGTACTTC. Translating it yields CASSPQPGAYEQYF. The V gene is TRBV3-1, the J gene TRBJ2-7; D uncertain. With 4 bases removed from V and 2 bases from J, the gap between germline ends came to 12 bases. Germline V lookup: CDR1 LGHDT, CDR2 YNNKEL (reference sequence). CDR3 length: 14 amino acids.

The chain is built from TRBV9 and TRBJ2-1; D is unclear. The ends were cut back, 2 bases at V and 4 bases at J, with 7 bases in the middle. This CDR3 is 13 amino acids long. Germline V gene data show CDR1 as SGDLS and CDR2 as YYNGEE. The DNA of the CDR3 is TGTGCCAGCAGCGTTGGAAATTACAATGAGCAGTTCTTC. Translation gives CASSVGNYNEQFF.

This clonotype was observed at least ten times. The gene calls are TRBV4-3 and TRBJ2-1; 11 bases align to TRBD2. The CDR3 length is 15 residues. Germline loops: CDR1 LGHNA, CDR2 YSLEER. The junction had 9 bases not matched to a gene; V was cut back by 5 bases and J by 9 bases. Here the CDR3 reads CASSDGTSGGSEQFF. CDR3 DNA sequence: TGCGCCAGCAGCGATGGGACTAGCGGAGGCTCTGAGCAGTTCTTC.

There are many counts of this clonotype. This chain links TRBV18 with TRBJ1-5; D remains unclear. V was cut by 3 bases and J by 3 bases, with 12 bases left in between. The CDR3 is made up of 15 amino acids. CDR1 KGHSH and CDR2 LQKENI come from the germline V gene. In DNA form, the CDR3 reads TGTGCCAGCTCACCTGCCGGGCACGCCAATCAGCCCCAGCATTTT. Its translation: CASSPAGHANQPQHF.

This clonotype appeared many times. J is TRBJ1-2 and V is TRBV11-3; unclear D gene. CDR1 and CDR2 from the germline V gene are SGHNT and YENEEA. V was cut by 1 base and J by 0 bases, with 12 bases left in between. The CDR3 has 16 amino acids. CDR3 sequence reads: CASSLGREEANYGYTF. CDR3 nucleotide sequence: TGTGCCAGCAGCTTAGGGCGAGAGGAGGCTAACTATGGCTACACCTTC.

This clonotype occurred many times. The chain recombines TRBV28 with TRBJ1-6, with D uncertain. The germline CDR1 and CDR2 sequences are MDHEN and SYDVKM. The ends were cut back, 6 bases at V and 10 bases at J, with 10 bases in the middle. The CDR3 covers 12 residues. CDR3 protein: CASRGRRSPLHF. The CDR3 region has the DNA TGTGCCAGCAGGGGCAGGCGCTCACCCCTCCACTTT.

This clonotype showed up just a few times. Being one base from a much bigger clone, this may be a read error. The conserved phenylalanine or tryptophan is not found at the CDR3 terminus, so this likely reflects a read error. The chain employs TRBV3-1 and TRBJ2-1; possibly TRBD1 or TRBD2 for D (5 bases each). The CDR3 has 17 residues. The V gene's germline CDR1 is LGHDT and CDR2 YNNKEL (reference sequence). V was pared by 4 bases and J by 4 bases, with 20 bases between. This CDR3 reads CASSPRPDRLTYNEQFS. For the CDR3, the DNA is TGTGCCAGCAGCCCTCGTCCTGACAGACTAACTTACAATGAGCAGTTCTCC.

This clonotype has at least ten counts. The rearrangement joins TRBV7-2 to TRBJ2-3, with a tentative D call TRBD2 (6 bases). The CDR3 sequence is 16 residues long. The germline V and J ends were trimmed by 5 bases and 4 bases, with 19 bases remaining between them. Per germline, CDR1 SGHTA and CDR2 FQGNSA. The CDR3 DNA reads as TGTGCCAGCAGCCTGGAACAGCGGGTAGGGGCAGATACGCAGTATTTT. Protein sequence: CASSLEQRVGADTQYF.

V is TRBV30 and J is TRBJ2-3, with D perhaps TRBD1 (8 bases). The CDR3 spans 15 residues. Germline values: CDR1 GTSNPN, CDR2 SVGIG (reference sequence). V lost 3 bases and J lost 4, with 17 bases in between. Here the CDR3 DNA reads TGTGCCTGGAGCCCAGGACAGGGAGGGTCAGATACGCAGTATTTT. It yields the protein CAWSPGQGGSDTQYF.